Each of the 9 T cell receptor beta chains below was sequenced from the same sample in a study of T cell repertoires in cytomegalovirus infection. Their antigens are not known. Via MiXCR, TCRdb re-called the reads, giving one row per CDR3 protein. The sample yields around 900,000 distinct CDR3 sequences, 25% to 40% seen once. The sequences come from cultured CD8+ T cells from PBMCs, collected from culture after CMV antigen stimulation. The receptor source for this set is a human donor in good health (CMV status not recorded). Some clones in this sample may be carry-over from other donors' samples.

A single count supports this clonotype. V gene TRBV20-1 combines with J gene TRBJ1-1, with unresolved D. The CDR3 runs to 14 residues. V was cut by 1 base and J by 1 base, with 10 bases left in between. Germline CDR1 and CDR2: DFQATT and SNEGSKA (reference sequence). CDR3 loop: CSARVYRENTEAFF. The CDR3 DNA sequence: TGCAGTGCTAGAGTATACCGGGAGAACACTGAAGCTTTCTTT.

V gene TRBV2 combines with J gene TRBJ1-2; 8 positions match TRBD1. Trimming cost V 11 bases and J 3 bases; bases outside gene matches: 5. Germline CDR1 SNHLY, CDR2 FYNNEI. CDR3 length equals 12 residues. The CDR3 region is CAQAGGDYGYTF. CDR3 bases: TGTGCCCAGGCAGGGGGCGACTATGGCTACACCTTC.

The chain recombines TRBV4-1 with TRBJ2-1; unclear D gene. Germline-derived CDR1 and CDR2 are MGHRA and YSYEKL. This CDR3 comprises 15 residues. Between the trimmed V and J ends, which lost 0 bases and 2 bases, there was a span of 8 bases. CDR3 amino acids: CASSQEVGPYNEQFF. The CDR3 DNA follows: TGCGCCAGCAGCCAAGAAGTAGGGCCCTACAATGAGCAGTTCTTC.

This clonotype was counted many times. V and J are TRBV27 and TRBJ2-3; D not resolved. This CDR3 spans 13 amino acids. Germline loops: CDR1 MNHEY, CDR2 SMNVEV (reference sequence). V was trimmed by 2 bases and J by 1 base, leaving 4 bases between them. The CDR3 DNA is TGTGCCAGCAGTTTAACCCGCACAGATACGCAGTATTTT. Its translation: CASSLTRTDTQYF.

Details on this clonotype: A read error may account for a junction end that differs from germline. CDR3 protein: CASNMNTESFF. DNA for the CDR3: TGTGCCAGCAACATGAACACTGAATCTTTCTTT. The rearrangement links TRBV19 to TRBJ1-1, with D unresolved. This CDR3 comprises 11 residues. Germline V gene sequence: CDR1 LNHDA, CDR2 SQIVND (reference sequence).

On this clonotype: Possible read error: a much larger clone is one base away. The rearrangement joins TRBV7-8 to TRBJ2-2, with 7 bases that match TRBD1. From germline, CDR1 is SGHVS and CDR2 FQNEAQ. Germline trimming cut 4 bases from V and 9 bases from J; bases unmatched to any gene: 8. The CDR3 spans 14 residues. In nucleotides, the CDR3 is TGTGCCAGCAGCTCCGGACAGGACGGGAGGGAGCTGTTTTTT. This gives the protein CASSSGQDGRELFF.

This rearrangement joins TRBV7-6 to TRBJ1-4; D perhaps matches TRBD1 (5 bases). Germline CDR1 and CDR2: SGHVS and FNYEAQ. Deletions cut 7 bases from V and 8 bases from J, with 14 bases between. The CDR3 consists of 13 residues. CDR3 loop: CASTSAGEEKLFF. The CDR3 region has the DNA TGTGCCAGCACCTCAGCGGGGGAGGAAAAACTGTTTTTT.

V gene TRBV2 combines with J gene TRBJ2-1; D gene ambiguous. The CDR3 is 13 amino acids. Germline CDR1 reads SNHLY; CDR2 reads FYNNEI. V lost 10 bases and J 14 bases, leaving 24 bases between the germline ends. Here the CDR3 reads CATPPRGPRMEFF. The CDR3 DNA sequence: TGTGCCACCCCTCCCCGCGGACCACGGATGGAGTTCTTC.

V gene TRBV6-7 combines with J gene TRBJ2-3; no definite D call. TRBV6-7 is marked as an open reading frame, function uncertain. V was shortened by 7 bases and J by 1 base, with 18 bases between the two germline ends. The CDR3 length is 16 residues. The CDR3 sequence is CASKKIRWWGTDTQYF. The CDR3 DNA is TGTGCCAGCAAGAAGATCCGGTGGTGGGGCACAGATACGCAGTATTTT.